The 23 T cell receptor beta chains given below trace back to one sample, sequenced in a study of blood T cell repertoires in COVID-19. Some clones are missing from TCRdb's copy, which holds only in-frame ones; the method was immunoSEQ multiplex PCR. The sample records 200,000 to 250,000 clones, approximately 90% being singletons. What was sequenced was PBMCs or T cells enriched from blood (not recorded which). All receptors derive from a woman between 18 and 29 years old who had recovered from COVID-19.

The chain recombines TRBV12-3 or TRBV12-4 with TRBJ2-1; D ambiguous. This CDR3 comprises 12 residues. Trimming shortened V by 2 bases and J by 8 bases, and 7 bases separated the two germline ends. The CDR3 reads CASSLLLHEQFF. CDR3 bases: TGTGCCAGCAGTTTACTTCTCCATGAGCAGTTCTTC.

The genes are TRBV27 and TRBJ1-1; 8 bases fit TRBD1. The CDR3 covers 14 residues. The trim removed 3 bases at V and 6 bases at J, leaving 6 bases unmatched. CDR1 and CDR2 (germline): MNHEY, SMNVEV (reference sequence). The CDR3 sequence is CASSFAGQGAEAFF. The CDR3 nucleotides are TGTGCCAGCAGTTTCGCCGGACAGGGCGCTGAAGCTTTCTTT.

The chain uses TRBV2 and TRBJ2-3; D gene uncertain. The CDR3 runs 16 residues. Germline CDR1 is SNHLY and CDR2 is FYNNEI. V gave up 6 bases and J gave up 2 bases, with 18 bases separating them. The CDR3 is CASRGTIGSTTDTQYF. The DNA of the CDR3 is TGTGCCAGCAGAGGAACTATTGGATCGACCACAGATACGCAGTATTTT.

This clone was picked up one time. The chain joins TRBV5-1 to TRBJ1-1; no reliable D call. Deletions cut 4 bases from V and 5 bases from J, with 9 bases between. The CDR3 sequence is 12 residues long. Germline V gene sequence: CDR1 SGHRS, CDR2 YFSETQ. In DNA form, the CDR3 reads TGCGCCAGCAGCCTGGAGCAAACTGAAGCTTTCTTT. Translating it yields CASSLEQTEAFF. Full variable domain (outside the CDR3, taken from reference TRBV5-1 and TRBJ1-1): KAGVTQTPRYLIKTRGQQVTLSCSPISGHRSVSWYQQTPGQGLQFLFEYFSETQRNKGNFPGRFSGRQFSNSRSEMNVSTLELGDSALYLCASSLEQTEAFFGQGTRLTVV.

The count of this clone is one. This chain connects TRBV19 to TRBJ1-3; D may be TRBD1 (6 bases). V was pared by 4 bases and J by 7 bases, with 17 bases between. CDR1 LNHDA and CDR2 SQIVND come from the germline V gene (reference sequence). The length of the CDR3 is 15 residues. The CDR3: CASSTTGNPTNTIYF. The CDR3 DNA sequence: TGTGCCAGTAGTACAACAGGGAATCCCACGAACACCATATATTTT.

The chain carries TRBV18 and TRBJ2-5; TRBD2 agrees at 10 bases. This CDR3 has 15 amino acids. V was pared by 2 bases and J by 5 bases, with 5 bases of the junction left unmatched. The germline V gene has CDR1 KGHSH and CDR2 LQKENI. CDR3 in amino acids: CASSPMSTSGETQYF. CDR3 nucleotides: TGTGCCAGCTCACCAATGTCGACTAGCGGGGAGACCCAGTACTTC.

The rearrangement joins TRBV4-1 to TRBJ2-3; possibly TRBD2 for D (6 bases). CDR3 length equals 15 residues. The germline gives CDR1 MGHRA, CDR2 YSYEKL. Deletions cut 4 bases from V and 5 bases from J, with 16 bases between. The CDR3 loop reads CASSLPGVGEDTQYF. DNA of the CDR3: TGCGCCAGCAGCCTCCCGGGAGTGGGAGAAGATACGCAGTATTTT.

The chain uses TRBV2 and TRBJ1-2; D might be TRBD1 (5 bases). Germline V gives CDR1 SNHLY, CDR2 FYNNEI. The V and J ends lost 8 bases and 1 base respectively, with 11 bases between them. This CDR3 has 13 amino acids. CDR3 bases: TGTGCCAGCGGGGCGGATTTTAACTATGGCTACACCTTC. Protein sequence: CASGADFNYGYTF.

The rearrangement uses TRBV5-1 and TRBJ1-1, with D possibly being TRBD1 (5 bases). CDR3 size: 14 residues. Looked up from germline, CDR1 is SGHRS and CDR2 is YFSETQ. V gave up 0 bases and J gave up 1 base, with 7 bases separating them. The CDR3 region is CASSLDGGNTEAFF. As DNA, the CDR3 is TGCGCCAGCAGCTTGGACGGGGGGAACACTGAAGCTTTCTTT.

The CDR3: CASSSSTHGTGDGYTF. CDR3 DNA sequence: TGCGCCAGCAGCTCGTCCACCCACGGGACAGGGGATGGCTACACCTTC. V and J are TRBV5-1 and TRBJ1-2, with TRBD1 identical over 10 bases. This CDR3 comprises 16 residues. V lost 3 bases, J lost 6 bases, and 11 bases stayed unmatched. Germline CDR1 reads SGHRS; CDR2 reads YFSETQ.

The J gene is TRBJ1-1, the V gene TRBV10-3; D ambiguous. The germline V and J ends were trimmed by 2 bases and 7 bases, with 11 bases remaining between them. The V gene's germline CDR1 is ENHRY and CDR2 SYGVKD. The CDR3 extends over 13 amino acids. The CDR3 reads CAISEAVRLEAFF. For the CDR3, the DNA is TGTGCCATCAGTGAGGCTGTCAGGCTTGAAGCTTTCTTT.

The chain carries TRBV4-1 and TRBJ2-5; tentatively, D is TRBD1 (6 bases). Between the trimmed V and J ends, which lost 1 base and 0 bases, there was a span of 9 bases. CDR3 size: 15 residues. From germline, CDR1 is MGHRA and CDR2 YSYEKL. For the CDR3, the DNA is TGCGCCAGCAGCCAAGGGGGGCACAACCAAGAGACCCAGTACTTC. Amino acid sequence: CASSQGGHNQETQYF.

The rearrangement uses TRBV7-9 and TRBJ2-2; the match to TRBD1 covers 11 bases. V shed 5 bases and J 5 bases; nucleotides not matched to a gene: 7. In germline, CDR1 is SEHNR, CDR2 FQNEAQ (reference sequence). This CDR3 has 16 amino acids. CDR3 residues: CASSPRGQGETGELFF. The CDR3 nucleotides read TGTGCCAGCAGCCCGCGGGGACAGGGGGAAACCGGGGAGCTGTTTTTT.

The table lists this clone with a count of one. This chain links TRBV14 with TRBJ2-7; D possibly corresponds to TRBD1 (6 bases). The CDR3 runs to 14 residues. Germline V lookup: CDR1 SGHDN, CDR2 FVKESK. Trimming left V 2 bases short and J 4 bases short, with 12 bases between. The DNA for the CDR3 is TGTGCCAGCAGCCAATATACAGGGAGATACGAGCAGTACTTC. It yields the protein CASSQYTGRYEQYF.

This chain uses TRBV27 with TRBJ1-6; D unresolved. From germline, CDR1 is MNHEY and CDR2 SMNVEV (reference sequence). The V end lost 3 bases, the J end lost 11 bases, and 14 bases lay between the germline ends. The CDR3 spans 14 residues. CDR3 bases: TGTGCCAGCAGTTTCAGGCCTTCAGCCGCACCCCTCCACTTT. Residues: CASSFRPSAAPLHF.

The J gene is TRBJ1-1, the V gene TRBV25-1; maybe TRBD1 (5 bases). The V gene lost 3 bases and the J gene lost 5 bases, with 13 bases spanning the gap. CDR3 length: 14 amino acids. Germline loops: CDR1 MGHDK, CDR2 SYGVNS. The CDR3 nucleotides are TGTGCCAGCAGTGAGGGGGGAATGGTGACTGAAGCTTTCTTT. Protein sequence: CASSEGGMVTEAFF.

The rearrangement joins TRBV28 to TRBJ1-2, with 8 bases matching TRBD1. This CDR3 has 13 residues. V was clipped by 4 bases and J by 5 bases; unmatched bases: 3. CDR1 is MDHEN, CDR2 SYDVKM, per germline. CDR3 amino acids: CASSYGQGYGYTF. CDR3 DNA: TGTGCCAGCAGTTACGGACAGGGATATGGCTACACCTTC.

About this clone: In the same sample, other DNA sequences code for this CDR3. V usage is TRBV9 and J usage is TRBJ1-2, with D possibly being TRBD1 (6 bases). The V end was cut by 2 bases, the J end by 4 bases, with 9 bases between. The CDR3 has 13 residues. Germline V CDR1 and CDR2: SGDLS, YYNGEE. The CDR3 sequence is CASSVGQSYGYTF. The CDR3 nucleotides are TGTGCCAGCAGCGTTGGACAGAGCTATGGCTACACCTTC.

The genes are TRBV5-5 and TRBJ1-1; 10 bases line up with TRBD1. V lost 4 bases and J lost 1; bases outside the gene matches: 4. This CDR3 contains 15 residues. Germline lookup yields CDR1 SGHKS and CDR2 YYEKEE (reference sequence). CDR3 DNA sequence: TGTGCCAGCAGCGTAAGGGACAGGGGGAACACTGAAGCTTTCTTT. Its protein is CASSVRDRGNTEAFF.

The chain recombines TRBV15 with TRBJ1-5; 8 nucleotides agree with TRBD1. The V segment lost 0 bases and the J segment 6 bases; nucleotides outside the gene matches: 4. The CDR3 runs 15 residues. The germline gives CDR1 LNHNV, CDR2 YYDKDF (reference sequence). The CDR3 DNA reads as TGTGCCACCAGCAGAGACAGGGGGCCGAGTCAGCCCCAGCATTTT. It translates to CATSRDRGPSQPQHF. Filled out from reference TRBV15 and TRBJ1-5, the complete variable domain reads DAMVIQNPRYQVTQFGKPVTLSCSQTLNHNVMYWYQQKSSQAPKLLFHYYDKDFNNEADTPDNFQSRRPNTSFCFLDIRSPGLGDTAMYLCATSRDRGPSQPQHFGDGTRLSIL.

CDR3 in amino acids: CASSPGGPQETQYF. CDR3 coding DNA: TGTGCCAGCAGCCCGGGGGGCCCCCAAGAGACCCAGTACTTC. This chain uses TRBV7-2 with TRBJ2-5, with a tentative D call TRBD2 (7 bases). The V end was cut by 5 bases, the J end by 1 base, with 11 bases between. The CDR3 loop spans 14 amino acids. Germline CDR1 and CDR2: SGHTA and FQGNSA. Together with reference TRBV7-2 and TRBJ2-5, the CDR3 gives the full variable domain: GAGVSQSPSNKVTEKGKDVELRCDPISGHTALYWYRQSLGQGLEFLIYFQGNSAPDKSGLPSDRFSAERTGGSVSTLTIQRTQQEDSAVYLCASSPGGPQETQYFGPGTRLLVL.

The CDR3 nucleotides are TGTGCCAGCAGTTACTCGGGCACGTCCCTCACTGAAGCTTTCTTT. This sequence encodes CASSYSGTSLTEAFF. The chain recombines TRBV6-5 with TRBJ1-1, with no clear D. V was clipped by 0 bases and J by 4 bases, with 12 bases between them. Germline V gene data show CDR1 as MNHEY and CDR2 as SVGAGI. There are 15 residues in the CDR3.

The chain has TRBV7-2 and TRBJ2-1; 9 nucleotides agree with TRBD2. Trimming removed 1 base from V and 15 bases from J; junction bases left unmatched: 4. CDR3 length: 12 amino acids. Per the germline V gene, CDR1 is SGHTA and CDR2 is FQGNSA. CDR3 region: CASSLGGLALFF. In nucleotides, the CDR3 is TGTGCCAGCAGCTTAGGGGGACTAGCCCTGTTCTTC.